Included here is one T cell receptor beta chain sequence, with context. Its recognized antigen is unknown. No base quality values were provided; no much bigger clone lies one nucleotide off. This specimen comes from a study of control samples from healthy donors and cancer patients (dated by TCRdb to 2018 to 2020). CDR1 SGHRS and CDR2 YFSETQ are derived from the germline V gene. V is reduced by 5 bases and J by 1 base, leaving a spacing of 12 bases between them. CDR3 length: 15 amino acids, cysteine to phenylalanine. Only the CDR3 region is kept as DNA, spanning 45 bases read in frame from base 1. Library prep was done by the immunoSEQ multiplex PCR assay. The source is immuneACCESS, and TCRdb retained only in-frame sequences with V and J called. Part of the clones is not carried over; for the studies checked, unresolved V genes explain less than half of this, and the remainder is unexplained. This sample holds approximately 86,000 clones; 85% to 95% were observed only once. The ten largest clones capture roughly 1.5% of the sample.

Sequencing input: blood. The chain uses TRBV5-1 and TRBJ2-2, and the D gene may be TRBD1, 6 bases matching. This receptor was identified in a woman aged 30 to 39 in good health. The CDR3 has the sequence CASRARTENTGELFF. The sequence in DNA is TGCGCCAGCAGGGCCCGGACAGAGAACACCGGGGAGCTGTTTTTT.